This T cell receptor beta chain is drawn from a study of blood T cell repertoires in COVID-19. Trimming shortened V by 11 bases and J by 0 bases, and 14 bases separated the two germline ends. The CDR3 totals 14 residues. Looked up from germline, CDR1 is LNHDA and CDR2 is SQIVND (reference sequence). Some clones are missing from TCRdb's copy, which holds only in-frame ones; the method was immunoSEQ multiplex PCR. The sample consists of some 200,000 clones, about 85% of them appearing once. This clone appeared a few times. The clonotype comes from a woman aged 65 to 85 with COVID-19, enrolled during active disease. The chain uses TRBV19 and TRBJ1-3; D is ambiguous. Sequenced sample: peripheral blood. In nucleotides, the CDR3 is TGTGCCTCCGGGGAGGAGTTCTCTGGAAACACCATATATTTT. It yields the protein CASGEEFSGNTIYF.